This record covers a single T cell receptor beta chain. Germline V lookup: CDR1 SGHTA, CDR2 FQGNSA. CDR3 size: 14 residues. Losses at the gene ends were 4 bases for V and 7 bases for J; bases not matched to a gene: 4. The participants were between roughly 18 and 89 years old and came from about two dozen US areas. The entry originates in a study of blood T cell repertoires in COVID-19. At the level of the study: Acute and convalescent COVID-19 samples came from the United States, Italy and Spain.

In the source study's methods: Estimated nucleated cell counts came from reference gene primer amplification. Profiled with immunoSEQ multiplex PCR; TCRdb holds only in-frame clones, not every one. V, J and clone size are taken as reported in that table, and D and trimming were inferred from the DNA itself. The data show a few hundred thousand clones, over 75% seen once. This clonotype was sampled from a woman aged 30 to 39 who had recovered from COVID-19. Sequencing used PBMCs or T cells enriched from blood (not recorded which). This chain uses TRBV7-2 with TRBJ1-2, with 12 bases lining up with TRBD1. CDR3 coding DNA: TGTGCCAGCAGCTCGGGGACAGGGGGCATTGGCTACACCTTC. It yields the protein CASSSGTGGIGYTF. The entire variable domain, with the rest obtained from reference TRBV7-2 and TRBJ1-2, is as follows: GAGVSQSPSNKVTEKGKDVELRCDPISGHTALYWYRQSLGQGLEFLIYFQGNSAPDKSGLPSDRFSAERTGGSVSTLTIQRTQQEDSAVYLCASSSGTGGIGYTFGSGTRLTVV.